This T cell receptor beta chain was obtained from a study of graft-versus-host responses after intestinal transplantation. Study at large: Isolated intestinal, liver-intestinal, or multivisceral transplants were what recipients had. Induction using anti-thymocyte globulin, followed by tacrolimus and steroids for 3 to 4 years, was given to all recipients. Study outcomes and limitations: Marrow from the recipient contained GvH clones, some of which had appeared first in ileum or blood.

The protocol was immunoSEQ multiplex PCR, while the TCRdb copy is restricted to in-frame clones and leaves out a portion. The sample includes about 85,000 clones, approximately 90% of them seen just once. J lost 6 bases, V lost 4 bases, and 5 bases had no gene match. The CDR3 contains 15 residues. From germline, CDR1 is MNHNS and CDR2 SASEGT. A remark on this clone: Its antigen is not known.

The TCR comes from a human donor who was the organ donor for an intestinal transplant. The input for sequencing was unstimulated CD8+ T cells sorted from spleen or lymph node cells, taken before transplant. This chain uses TRBV6-1 with TRBJ2-1; 11 nucleotides align to TRBD2. CDR3 DNA: TGTGCCAGCAGTGGGGGACTAGCGGCAACCAATGAGCAGTTCTTC. It codes for CASSGGLAATNEQFF.